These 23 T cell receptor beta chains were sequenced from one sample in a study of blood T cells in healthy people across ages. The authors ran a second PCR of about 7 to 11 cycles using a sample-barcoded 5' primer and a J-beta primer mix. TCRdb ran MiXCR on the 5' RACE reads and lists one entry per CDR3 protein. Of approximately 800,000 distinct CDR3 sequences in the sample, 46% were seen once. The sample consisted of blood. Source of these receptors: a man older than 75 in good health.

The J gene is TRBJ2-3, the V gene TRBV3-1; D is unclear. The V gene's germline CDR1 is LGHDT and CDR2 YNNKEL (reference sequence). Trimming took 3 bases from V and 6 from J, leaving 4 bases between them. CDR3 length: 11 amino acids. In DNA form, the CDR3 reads TGTGCCAGCAGCCATGGGGATACGCAGTATTTT. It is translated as CASSHGDTQYF.

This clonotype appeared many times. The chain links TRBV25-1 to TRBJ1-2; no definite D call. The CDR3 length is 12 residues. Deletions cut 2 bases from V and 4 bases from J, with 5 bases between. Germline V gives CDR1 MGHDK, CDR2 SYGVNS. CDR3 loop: CASSEDPYGYTF. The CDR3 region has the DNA TGTGCCAGCAGTGAAGACCCCTATGGCTACACCTTC.

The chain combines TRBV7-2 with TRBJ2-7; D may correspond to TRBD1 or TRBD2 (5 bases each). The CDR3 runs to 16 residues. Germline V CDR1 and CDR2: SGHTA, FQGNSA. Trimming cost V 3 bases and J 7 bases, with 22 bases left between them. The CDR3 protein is CASSLGTASRYNEQYF. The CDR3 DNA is TGTGCCAGCAGCTTGGGGACCGCCTCCCGTTACAATGAGCAGTACTTC.

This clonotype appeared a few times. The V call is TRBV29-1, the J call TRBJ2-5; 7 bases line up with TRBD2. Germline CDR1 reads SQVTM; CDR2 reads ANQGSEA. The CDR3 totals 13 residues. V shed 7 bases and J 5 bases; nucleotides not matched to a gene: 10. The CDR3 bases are TGCAGCGAGGTGGGAGGGGAAGGGGAGACCCAGTACTTC. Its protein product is CSEVGGEGETQYF.

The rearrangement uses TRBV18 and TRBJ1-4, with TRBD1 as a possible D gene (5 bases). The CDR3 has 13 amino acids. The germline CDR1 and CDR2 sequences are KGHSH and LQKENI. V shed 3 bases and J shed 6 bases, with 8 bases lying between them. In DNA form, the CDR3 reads TGTGCCAGCTCACCGGGGCTCGATGAAAAACTGTTTTTT. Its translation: CASSPGLDEKLFF.

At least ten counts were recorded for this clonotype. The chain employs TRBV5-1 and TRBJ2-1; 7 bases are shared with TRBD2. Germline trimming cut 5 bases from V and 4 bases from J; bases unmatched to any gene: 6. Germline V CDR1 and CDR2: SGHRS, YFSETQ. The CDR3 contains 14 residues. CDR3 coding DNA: TGCGCCAGCAGATGGCTAGCGGATTACAATGAGCAGTTCTTC. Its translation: CASRWLADYNEQFF.

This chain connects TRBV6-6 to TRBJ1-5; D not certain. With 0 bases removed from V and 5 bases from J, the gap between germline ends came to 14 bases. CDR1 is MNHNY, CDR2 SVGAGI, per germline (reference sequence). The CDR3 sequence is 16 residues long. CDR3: CASSYSKGKVDQPQHF. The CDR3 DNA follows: TGTGCCAGCAGTTACTCTAAGGGTAAGGTGGATCAGCCCCAGCATTTT.

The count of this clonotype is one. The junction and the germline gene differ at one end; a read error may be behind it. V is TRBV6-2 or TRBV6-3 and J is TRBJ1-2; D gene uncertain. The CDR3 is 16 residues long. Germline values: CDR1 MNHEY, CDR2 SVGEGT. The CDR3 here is CASSYTLAESFYDYTF. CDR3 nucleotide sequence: TGTGCCAGCAGTTACACGTTGGCAGAAAGTTTTTATGACTACACCTTC.

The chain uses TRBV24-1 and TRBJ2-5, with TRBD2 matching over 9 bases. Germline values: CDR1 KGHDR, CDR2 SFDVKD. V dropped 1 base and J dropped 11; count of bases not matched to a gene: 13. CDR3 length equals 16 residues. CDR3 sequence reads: CATSDLGGRAYNEQYF. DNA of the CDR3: TGTGCCACCAGTGATTTAGGCGGGAGGGCCTATAATGAGCAGTACTTC.

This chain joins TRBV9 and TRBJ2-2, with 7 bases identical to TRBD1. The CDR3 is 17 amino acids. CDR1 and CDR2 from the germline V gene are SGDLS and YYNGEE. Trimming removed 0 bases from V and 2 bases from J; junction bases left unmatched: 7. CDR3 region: CASSVASQGTNTGELFF. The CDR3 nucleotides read TGTGCCAGCAGCGTAGCTTCACAGGGGACCAACACCGGGGAGCTGTTTTTT.

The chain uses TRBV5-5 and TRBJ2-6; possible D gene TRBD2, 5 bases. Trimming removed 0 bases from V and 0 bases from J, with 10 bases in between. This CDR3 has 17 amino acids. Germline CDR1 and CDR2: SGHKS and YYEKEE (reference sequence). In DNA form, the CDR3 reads TGTGCCAGCAGCTTGGGAGCGGATAACTCTGGGGCCAACGTCCTGACTTTC. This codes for CASSLGADNSGANVLTF.

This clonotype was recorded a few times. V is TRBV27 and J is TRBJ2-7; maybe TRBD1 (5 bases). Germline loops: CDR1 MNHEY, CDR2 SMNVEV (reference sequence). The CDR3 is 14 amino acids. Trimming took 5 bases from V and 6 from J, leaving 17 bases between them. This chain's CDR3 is CASSRTGAKLEQYF. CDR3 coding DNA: TGTGCCAGCAGTCGCACTGGGGCAAAGCTCGAGCAGTACTTC.

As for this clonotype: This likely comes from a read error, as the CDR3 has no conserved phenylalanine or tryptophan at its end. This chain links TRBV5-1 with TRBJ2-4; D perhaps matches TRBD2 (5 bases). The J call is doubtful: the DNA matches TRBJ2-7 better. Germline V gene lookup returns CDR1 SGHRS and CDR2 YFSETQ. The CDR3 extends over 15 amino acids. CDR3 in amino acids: CVSSPEYAGLYEQYL. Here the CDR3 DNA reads TGCGTCAGCAGCCCCGAATACGCGGGTCTCTACGAGCAGTACTTA.

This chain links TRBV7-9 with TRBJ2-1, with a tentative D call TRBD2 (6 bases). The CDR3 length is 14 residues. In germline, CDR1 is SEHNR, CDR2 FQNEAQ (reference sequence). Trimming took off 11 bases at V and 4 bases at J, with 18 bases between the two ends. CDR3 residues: CAGSGSGYYNEQFF. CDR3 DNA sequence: TGTGCCGGATCCGGTAGCGGATATTACAATGAGCAGTTCTTC.

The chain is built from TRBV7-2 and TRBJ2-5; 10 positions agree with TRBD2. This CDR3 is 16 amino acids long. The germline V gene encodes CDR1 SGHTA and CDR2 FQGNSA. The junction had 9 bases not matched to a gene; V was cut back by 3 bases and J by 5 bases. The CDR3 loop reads CASSLGASGSLETQYF. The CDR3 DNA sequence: TGTGCCAGCAGCTTGGGCGCTAGCGGGAGTCTTGAGACCCAGTACTTC.

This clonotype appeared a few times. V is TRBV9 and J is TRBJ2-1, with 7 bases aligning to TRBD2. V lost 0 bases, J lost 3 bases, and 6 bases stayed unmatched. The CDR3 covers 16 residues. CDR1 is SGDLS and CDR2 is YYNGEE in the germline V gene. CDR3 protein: CASSVVRAGNYNEQFF. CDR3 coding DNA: TGTGCCAGCAGCGTAGTGAGAGCGGGGAACTACAATGAGCAGTTCTTC.

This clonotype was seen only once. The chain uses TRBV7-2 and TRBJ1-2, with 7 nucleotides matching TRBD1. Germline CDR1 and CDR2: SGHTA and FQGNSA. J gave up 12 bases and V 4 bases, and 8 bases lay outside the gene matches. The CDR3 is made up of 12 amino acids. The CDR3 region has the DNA TGTGCCAGCAGCTCTTACAGGGGAGGAAACACCTTC. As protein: CASSSYRGGNTF.

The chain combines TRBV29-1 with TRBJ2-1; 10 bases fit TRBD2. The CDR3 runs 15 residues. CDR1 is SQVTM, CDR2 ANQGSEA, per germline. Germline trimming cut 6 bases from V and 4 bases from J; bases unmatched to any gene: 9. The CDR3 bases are TGCAGCGTGGGCACTCCGGGACTAGCGTACAATGAGCAGTTCTTC. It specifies CSVGTPGLAYNEQFF.

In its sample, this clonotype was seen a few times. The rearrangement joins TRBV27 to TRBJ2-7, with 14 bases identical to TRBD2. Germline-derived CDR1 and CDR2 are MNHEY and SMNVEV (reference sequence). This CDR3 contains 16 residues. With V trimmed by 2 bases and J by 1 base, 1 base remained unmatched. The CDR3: CASSLGTSGRSYEQYF. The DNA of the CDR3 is TGTGCCAGCAGTTTAGGGACTAGCGGGAGATCCTACGAGCAGTACTTC.

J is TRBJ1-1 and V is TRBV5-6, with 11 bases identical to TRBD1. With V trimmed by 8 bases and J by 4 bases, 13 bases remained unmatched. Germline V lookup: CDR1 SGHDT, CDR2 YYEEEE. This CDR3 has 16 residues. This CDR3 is CASSFFPGQGVTEAFF. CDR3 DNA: TGTGCCAGTAGTTTTTTTCCGGGACAGGGGGTCACTGAAGCTTTCTTT. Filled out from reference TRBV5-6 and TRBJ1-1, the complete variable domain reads DAGVTQSPTHLIKTRGQQVTLRCSPKSGHDTVSWYQQALGQGPQFIFQYYEEEERQRGNFPDRFSGHQFPNYSSELNVNALLLGDSALYLCASSFFPGQGVTEAFFGQGTRLTVV.

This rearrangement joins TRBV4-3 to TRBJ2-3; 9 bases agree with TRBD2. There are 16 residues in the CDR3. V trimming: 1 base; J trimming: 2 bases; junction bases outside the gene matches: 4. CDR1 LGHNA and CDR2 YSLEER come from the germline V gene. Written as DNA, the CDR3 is TGCGCCAGCAGCCAAGGACTAGCGGCTACCACAGATACGCAGTATTTT. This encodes CASSQGLAATTDTQYF.

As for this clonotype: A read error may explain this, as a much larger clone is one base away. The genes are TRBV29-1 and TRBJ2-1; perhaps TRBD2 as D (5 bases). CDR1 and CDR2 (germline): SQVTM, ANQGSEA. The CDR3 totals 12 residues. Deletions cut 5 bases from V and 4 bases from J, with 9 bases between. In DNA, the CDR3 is TGCAGCGTTAGAGCGGTGTACAATGAGCAGTTCTTC. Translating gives CSVRAVYNEQFF.

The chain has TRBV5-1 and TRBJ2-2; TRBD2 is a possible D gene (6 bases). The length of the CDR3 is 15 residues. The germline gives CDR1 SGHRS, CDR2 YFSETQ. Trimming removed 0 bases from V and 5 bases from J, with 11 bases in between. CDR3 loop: CASSLAGTSTGELFF. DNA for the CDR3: TGCGCCAGCAGCTTGGCAGGGACTTCTACCGGGGAGCTGTTTTTT.